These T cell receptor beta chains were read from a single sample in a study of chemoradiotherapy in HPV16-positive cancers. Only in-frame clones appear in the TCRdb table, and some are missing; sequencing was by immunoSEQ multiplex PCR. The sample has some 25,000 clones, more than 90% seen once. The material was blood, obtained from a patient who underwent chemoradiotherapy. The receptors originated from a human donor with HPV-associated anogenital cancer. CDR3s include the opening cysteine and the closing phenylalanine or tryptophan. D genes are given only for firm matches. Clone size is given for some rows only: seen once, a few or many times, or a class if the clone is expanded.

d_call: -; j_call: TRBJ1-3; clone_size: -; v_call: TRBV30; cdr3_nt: TGTGCGGAGGACAAGGGTGGAAACACCATATATTTT; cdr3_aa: CAEDKGGNTIYF
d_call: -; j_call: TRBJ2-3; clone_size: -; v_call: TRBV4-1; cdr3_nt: TGCGCCAGCAGCGCAACGGGAAGCACAGATACGCAGTATTTT; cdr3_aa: CASSATGSTDTQYF
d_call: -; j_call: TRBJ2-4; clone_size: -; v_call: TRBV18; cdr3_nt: TGTGCCAGCTCACCTCCAGGGGAGTTCGCCAAAAACATTCAGTACTTC; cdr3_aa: CASSPPGEFAKNIQYF
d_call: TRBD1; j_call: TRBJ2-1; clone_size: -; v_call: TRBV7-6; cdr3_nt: TGTGCCAGCAGCTTAGGGCGGGCAGGGGGCTACAATGAGCAGTTCTTC; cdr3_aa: CASSLGRAGGYNEQFF
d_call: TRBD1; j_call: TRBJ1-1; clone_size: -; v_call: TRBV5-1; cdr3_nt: TGCGCCAGCAGCGGCGGACAGGGCCTCACTGAAGCTTTCTTT; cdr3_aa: CASSGGQGLTEAFF
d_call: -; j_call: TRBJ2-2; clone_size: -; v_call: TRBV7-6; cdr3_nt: TGTGCCAGCAGCCTTCGCGAGCCACGGAACACCGGGGAGCTGTTTTTT; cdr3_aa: CASSLREPRNTGELFF
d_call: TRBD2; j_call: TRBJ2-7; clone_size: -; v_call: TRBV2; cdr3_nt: TGTGCCAGCAGTGACTCCTTCCTTAGCGGGGGAGAGTACGAGCAGTACTTC; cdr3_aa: CASSDSFLSGGEYEQYF
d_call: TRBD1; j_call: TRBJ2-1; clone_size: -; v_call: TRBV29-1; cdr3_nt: TGCAGCGTTGCCGGGACAGGCAACAATGAGCAGTTCTTC; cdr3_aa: CSVAGTGNNEQFF
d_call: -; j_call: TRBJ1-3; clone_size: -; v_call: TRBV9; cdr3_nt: TGTGCCAGCAGCGTAGTTGACGATGGAAACACCATATATTTT; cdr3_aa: CASSVVDDGNTIYF
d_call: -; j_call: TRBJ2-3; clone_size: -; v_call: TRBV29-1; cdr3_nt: TGCAGCGTTTCCCAACAGGAGGGCACAGATACGCAGTATTTT; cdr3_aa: CSVSQQEGTDTQYF
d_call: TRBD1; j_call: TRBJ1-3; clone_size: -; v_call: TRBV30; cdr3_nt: TGTGCCTGGGGCACAGGGACAGGGACTGGAAACACCATATATTTT; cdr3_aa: CAWGTGTGTGNTIYF
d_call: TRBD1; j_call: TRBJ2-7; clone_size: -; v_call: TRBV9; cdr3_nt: TGTGCCAGCAGCTACCGGGACAGGCCCTACGAGCAGTACTTC; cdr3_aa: CASSYRDRPYEQYF
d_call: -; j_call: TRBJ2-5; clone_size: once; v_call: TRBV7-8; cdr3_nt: TGTGCCAGCAGCCCACACAGGGGAGGGAAAGAGACCCAGTACTTC; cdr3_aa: CASSPHRGGKETQYF
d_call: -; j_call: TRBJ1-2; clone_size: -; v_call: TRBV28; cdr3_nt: TGTGCCAGCAGGGGGGACACCTATGGCTACACCTTC; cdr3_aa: CASRGDTYGYTF
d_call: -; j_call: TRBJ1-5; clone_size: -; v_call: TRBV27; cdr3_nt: TGTGCCAGCAGTTTAATGAGGGCAGACCAGCCCCAGCATTTT; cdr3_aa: CASSLMRADQPQHF
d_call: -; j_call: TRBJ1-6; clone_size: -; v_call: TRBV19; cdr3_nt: TGTGCCAGTACCAGGGGACCGAGCTCCTATAATTCACCCCTCCACTTT; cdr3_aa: CASTRGPSSYNSPLHF
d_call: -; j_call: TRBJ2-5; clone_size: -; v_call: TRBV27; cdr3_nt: TGTGCCAGCAGTTTAAGGACAGTTACCCAAGAGACCCAGTACTTC; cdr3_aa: CASSLRTVTQETQYF
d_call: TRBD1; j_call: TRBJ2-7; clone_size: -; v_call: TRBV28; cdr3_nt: TGTGCCAGCAGTTCGACCGGGACAGGCTCCTACGAGCAGTACTTC; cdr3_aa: CASSSTGTGSYEQYF
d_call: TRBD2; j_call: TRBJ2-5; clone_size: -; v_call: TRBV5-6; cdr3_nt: TGTGCCAGCAGCTTGGCTAGCGGGGGTTCATGGGAGACCCAGTACTTC; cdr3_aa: CASSLASGGSWETQYF